Presented here are 25 T cell receptor beta chains from one specimen sequenced in a study of blood T cells in healthy people across ages. It was with a sample-barcoded 5' primer and a J-beta primer mix that a second PCR of about 6 to 12 cycles was run. TCRdb reanalysed the 5' RACE reads using MiXCR and keeps one entry per CDR3 protein. The data hold under 1 million distinct CDR3 sequences, with roughly 44% observed a single time. Material for sequencing was blood. These receptors were collected from a man in his 60s in good health.

The chain is built from TRBV5-1 and TRBJ2-1, with 8 bases fitting TRBD1. CDR1 SGHRS and CDR2 YFSETQ come from the germline V gene. CDR3 length: 15 residues. Losses at the gene ends were 2 bases for V and 3 bases for J; bases not matched to a gene: 4. The CDR3 loop is CASSFQGAGYNEQFF. DNA for the CDR3: TGCGCCAGCAGCTTTCAGGGGGCGGGCTACAATGAGCAGTTCTTC.

The sample holds a few counts of this clonotype. The genes are TRBV6-6 and TRBJ2-7; D may correspond to TRBD1 or TRBD2 (5 bases each). V lost 5 bases to trimming and J lost 3 bases, with 14 bases between them. This CDR3 has 14 amino acids. Germline CDR1 MNHNY, CDR2 SVGAGI (reference sequence). The CDR3 region is CASSLTGLYYEQYF. As DNA, the CDR3 is TGTGCCAGCAGTCTTACGGGGCTTTACTACGAGCAGTACTTC.

This chain links TRBV24-1 with TRBJ2-1; 13 bases match TRBD2. Trimming cost V 9 bases and J 3 bases; bases outside gene matches: 1. The CDR3 spans 14 residues. CDR1 is KGHDR and CDR2 is SFDVKD in the germline V gene. The CDR3, as DNA: TGTGCCACCGGGACTAGCGGGGTCTACAATGAGCAGTTCTTC. Protein sequence: CATGTSGVYNEQFF.

The chain uses TRBV21-1 and TRBJ1-4. TRBV21-1 is listed as a pseudogene. CDR3 length: 17 amino acids. The CDR3 region is CASSRTRLRGRNEKLFF. The CDR3 DNA sequence: TGTGCCAGCAGCAGGACCCGCTTGCGAGGGCGGAATGAAAAACTGTTTTTT.

This clonotype appeared a few times. The chain recombines TRBV10-2 with TRBJ2-3, with a possible D match to TRBD1 (5 bases). This CDR3 has 14 amino acids. V was pared by 3 bases and J by 2 bases, with 9 bases between. In germline, CDR1 is WSHSY, CDR2 SAAADI. The DNA of the CDR3 is TGCGCCAGCAGTGAAACAGGAAACACAGATACGCAGTATTTT. Encoded protein: CASSETGNTDTQYF.

In regard to this clonotype: The junction shows a germline mismatch at one end, possibly a read error. The chain combines TRBV6-1 with TRBJ1-4; 7 bases are a match to TRBD1. The CDR3 contains 17 residues. From germline, CDR1 is MNHNS and CDR2 SASEGT. The CDR3 coding sequence is TGTGCCAGCAGTCAAGCACCGGACAGGTTTTTAGGGGAAAAACTGTTTTTT. Translating gives CASSQAPDRFLGEKLFF.

This clonotype turned up a few times. The chain combines TRBV4-2 with TRBJ2-3, with D tentatively TRBD2 (5 bases). Trimming stripped 2 bases from V and 2 bases from J, with 11 bases between. CDR1 LGHNA and CDR2 YNFKEQ come from the germline V gene. This CDR3 spans 15 amino acids. Here the CDR3 reads CASSQYREITDTQYF. CDR3 bases: TGTGCCAGCAGCCAATATAGGGAGATCACAGATACGCAGTATTTT.

This clonotype was seen a handful of times. The gene calls are TRBV29-1 and TRBJ2-1; the D is unclear. Germline loops: CDR1 SQVTM, CDR2 ANQGSEA. The V end was cut by 0 bases, the J end by 0 bases, with 9 bases between. This CDR3 comprises 15 residues. The CDR3 DNA is TGCAGCGTTGAAGACAGGAGAAGCTCCTACAATGAGCAGTTCTTC. Protein sequence: CSVEDRRSSYNEQFF.

This clonotype turned up a few times. The J gene is TRBJ2-7, the V gene TRBV7-2, with D possibly being TRBD1 or TRBD2 (5 bases each). CDR1 SGHTA and CDR2 FQGNSA come from the germline V gene. The CDR3 has 15 amino acids. V was pared by 3 bases and J by 3 bases, with 15 bases between. The CDR3 here is CASSLSRPGHYEQYF. CDR3 coding DNA: TGTGCCAGCAGCTTGAGCCGCCCGGGGCACTACGAGCAGTACTTC.

This chain joins TRBV15 and TRBJ1-2, with D possibly being TRBD1 (6 bases). The CDR3 covers 14 residues. The germline V gene encodes CDR1 LNHNV and CDR2 YYDKDF (reference sequence). V shed 8 bases and J shed 3 bases, with 16 bases lying between them. The CDR3 nucleotides read TGTGCCACCCGGCCATCAGGGGCGGACTATGGCTACACCTTC. This encodes CATRPSGADYGYTF.

The V gene is TRBV7-9, the J gene TRBJ1-2; no firm D call. This CDR3 region has 15 residues. Germline loops: CDR1 SEHNR, CDR2 FQNEAQ (reference sequence). V dropped 5 bases and J dropped 1 base, with 14 bases sitting between them. CDR3 protein: CASSNSNTHNYGYTF. In nucleotides, the CDR3 is TGTGCCAGCAGCAATTCTAACACGCATAACTATGGCTACACCTTC.

This clonotype was detected a few times. The chain carries TRBV7-2 and TRBJ2-3; D is ambiguous. V dropped 0 bases and J dropped 5 bases, with 9 bases sitting between them. Germline loops: CDR1 SGHTA, CDR2 FQGNSA. The CDR3 extends over 14 amino acids. The CDR3: CASSLAIRGDTQYF. For the CDR3, the DNA is TGTGCCAGCAGCTTAGCTATCCGTGGAGATACGCAGTATTTT. Filled out from reference TRBV7-2 and TRBJ2-3, the complete variable domain reads GAGVSQSPSNKVTEKGKDVELRCDPISGHTALYWYRQSLGQGLEFLIYFQGNSAPDKSGLPSDRFSAERTGGSVSTLTIQRTQQEDSAVYLCASSLAIRGDTQYFGPGTRLTVL.

Only a few counts were recorded for this clonotype. The rearrangement links TRBV6-5 to TRBJ2-7; 7 nucleotides line up with TRBD1. Germline CDR1 MNHEY, CDR2 SVGAGI. The CDR3 sequence is 14 residues long. V lost 6 bases, J lost 2 bases, and 7 bases stayed unmatched. The chain's CDR3 is CASRVGTAPYEQYF. The CDR3 DNA follows: TGTGCCAGCAGGGTCGGGACAGCACCCTACGAGCAGTACTTC.

In its sample, this clonotype was seen a few times. The V and J genes are TRBV12-3 or TRBV12-4 and TRBJ1-1; perhaps TRBD1 as D (6 bases). This CDR3 spans 17 amino acids. The V end was cut by 3 bases, the J end by 4 bases, with 21 bases between. CDR3 amino acids: CASSLGRDNLIGTEAFF. The CDR3 DNA reads as TGTGCCAGCAGTTTGGGCCGGGACAACCTAATAGGCACTGAAGCTTTCTTT.

This clonotype occurred a few times. CDR3 sequence (DNA): TGTGCCAGCAGTTCCTTTCTAGCGGGGGGAAATGAGCAGTTCTTC. Protein: CASSSFLAGGNEQFF. The chain carries TRBV28 and TRBJ2-1, with 11 positions matching TRBD2. The J segment lost 7 bases and the V segment lost 4 bases, leaving 6 bases of the junction unmatched. The CDR3 has 15 amino acids. Germline-derived CDR1 and CDR2 are MDHEN and SYDVKM.

This clonotype appeared a few times. The chain is built from TRBV3-1 and TRBJ1-2; 8 nucleotides line up with TRBD1. CDR1 and CDR2 (germline): LGHDT, YNNKEL (reference sequence). The CDR3 runs to 16 residues. J gave up 4 bases and V 3 bases, and 10 bases lay outside the gene matches. CDR3 protein: CASSHKTRTGTYGYTF. The CDR3 coding sequence is TGTGCCAGCAGCCATAAAACTCGGACAGGGACCTATGGCTACACCTTC.

The chain uses TRBV18 and TRBJ2-1; D call uncertain. V gave up 2 bases and J gave up 0 bases, with 11 bases separating them. This CDR3 is 16 amino acids long. Per the germline V gene, CDR1 is KGHSH and CDR2 is LQKENI. In nucleotides, the CDR3 is TGTGCCAGCTCACCAGGGCGCAGGAGCTCCTACAATGAGCAGTTCTTC. Residues: CASSPGRRSSYNEQFF.

V and J are TRBV20-1 and TRBJ1-2; D unresolved. CDR1 is DFQATT, CDR2 SNEGSKA, per germline (reference sequence). The CDR3 spans 14 residues. V was cut by 0 bases and J by 4 bases, with 12 bases left in between. The CDR3 protein is CSARDWMRSYGYTF. For the CDR3, the DNA is TGCAGTGCTAGAGATTGGATGAGGAGCTATGGCTACACCTTC.

The count of this clonotype is one. The chain employs TRBV13 and TRBJ1-1; 7 positions agree with TRBD1. The CDR3 covers 16 residues. The V segment lost 5 bases and the J segment 2 bases; nucleotides outside the gene matches: 11. Germline V gene sequence: CDR1 PRHDT, CDR2 FYEKMQ (reference sequence). As DNA, the CDR3 is TGTGCCAGCAGCCCCACGGTGATAGGGGGCAACACTGAAGCTTTCTTT. This translates into CASSPTVIGGNTEAFF. Filled out from reference TRBV13 and TRBJ1-1, the complete variable domain reads AAGVIQSPRHLIKEKRETATLKCYPIPRHDTVYWYQQGPGQDPQFLISFYEKMQSDKGSIPDRFSAQQFSDYHSELNMSSLELGDSALYFCASSPTVIGGNTEAFFGQGTRLTVV.

This sequence joins TRBV5-1 and TRBJ2-3; 11 bases are shared with TRBD2. The germline gives CDR1 SGHRS, CDR2 YFSETQ. With 1 base clipped from V and 5 bases from J, the junction kept 3 bases outside the gene matches. This CDR3 has 15 residues. This chain's CDR3 is CASSLKLAGEDTQYF. In DNA form, the CDR3 reads TGCGCCAGCAGCTTGAAACTAGCGGGGGAAGATACGCAGTATTTT.

This rearrangement joins TRBV29-1 to TRBJ1-2; TRBD1 agrees at 8 bases. The CDR3 totals 12 residues. V was pared by 6 bases and J by 6 bases, with 6 bases of the junction left unmatched. Germline V gives CDR1 SQVTM, CDR2 ANQGSEA. The CDR3 spells CSVEQGGHGYTF. The CDR3, as DNA: TGCAGCGTGGAACAGGGGGGTCATGGCTACACCTTC. The whole variable domain, remainder taken from reference TRBV29-1 and TRBJ1-2, is SAVISQKPSRDICQRGTSLTIQCQVDSQVTMMFWYRQQPGQSLTLIATANQGSEATYESGFVIDKFPISRPNLTFSTLTVSNMSPEDSSIYLCSVEQGGHGYTFGSGTRLTVV.

V gene TRBV7-9 combines with J gene TRBJ1-5; D gene unclear. The germline V gene has CDR1 SEHNR and CDR2 FQNEAQ (reference sequence). The CDR3 runs 16 residues. The V end was cut by 2 bases, the J end by 2 bases, with 13 bases between. CDR3 residues: CASSLMSAVGNQPQHF. The DNA of the CDR3 is TGTGCCAGCAGCTTAATGTCGGCAGTCGGCAATCAGCCCCAGCATTTT.

This sequence joins TRBV10-3 and TRBJ2-2; 10 bases align to TRBD1. Germline assignment: CDR1 ENHRY and CDR2 SYGVKD. V trimming: 4 bases; J trimming: 5 bases; junction bases outside the gene matches: 4. CDR3 size: 15 residues. The CDR3 bases are TGTGCCATCAGTGGACAGGGGGCATTGACCGGGGAGCTGTTTTTT. This gives the protein CAISGQGALTGELFF.

The J gene is TRBJ2-7, the V gene TRBV4-3; D possibly corresponds to TRBD2 (5 bases). Germline lookup yields CDR1 LGHNA and CDR2 YSLEER. With 0 bases removed from V and 1 base from J, the gap between germline ends came to 10 bases. The CDR3 contains 15 residues. CDR3 sequence: CASSQDRRYSYEQYF. CDR3 nucleotides: TGCGCCAGCAGCCAAGATAGGAGGTATTCCTACGAGCAGTACTTC.

CDR3 amino acids: CASSRGVGQETQYF. CDR3 coding DNA: TGTGCCAGCTCGCGGGGGGTGGGGCAAGAGACCCAGTACTTC. The V call is TRBV6-5, the J call TRBJ2-5; 8 bases are a match to TRBD2. The ends lost 8 bases at V and 2 bases at J; junction bases unmatched: 7. The CDR3 runs to 14 residues. CDR1 and CDR2 from the germline V gene are MNHEY and SVGAGI.